This T cell receptor beta chain derives from a study of technical replicates of blood from a few donors. Profiling relied on immunoSEQ multiplex PCR, and the TCRdb table lists in-frame clones only, not all of them. The sample lists roughly 72,000 clones, just under 95% seen once, with 0.35% to 0.4% in the top ten. CDR3 length equals 15 residues. Germline CDR1 and CDR2: SGHNT and YYREEE (reference sequence). The V end was cut by 0 bases, the J end by 0 bases, with 8 bases between. The J gene is TRBJ2-3, the V gene TRBV5-4, with a tentative D call TRBD2 (6 bases). The clonotype originates from a human donor in good health. The sequencing sample was made of T cells isolated from PBMCs. As DNA, the CDR3 is TGTGCCAGCAGCTTGGATAGCGGAAGCACAGATACGCAGTATTTT. Translation: CASSLDSGSTDTQYF.